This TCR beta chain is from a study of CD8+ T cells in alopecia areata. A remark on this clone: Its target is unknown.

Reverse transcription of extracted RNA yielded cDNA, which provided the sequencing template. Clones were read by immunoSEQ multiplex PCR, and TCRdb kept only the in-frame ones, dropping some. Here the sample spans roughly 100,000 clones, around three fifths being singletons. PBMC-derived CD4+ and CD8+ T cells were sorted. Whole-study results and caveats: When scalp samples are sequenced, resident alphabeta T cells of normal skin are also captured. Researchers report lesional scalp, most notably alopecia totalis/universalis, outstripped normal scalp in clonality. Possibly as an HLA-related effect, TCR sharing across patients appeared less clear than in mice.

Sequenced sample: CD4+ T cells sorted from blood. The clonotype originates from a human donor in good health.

CDR3 region: CSVQSAGGETQYF. The CDR3 coding sequence is TGCAGCGTTCAATCCGCAGGGGGAGAGACCCAGTACTTC. The chain carries TRBV29-1 and TRBJ2-5, with 7 bases lining up with TRBD1. With 5 bases clipped from V and 4 bases from J, the junction kept 7 bases outside the gene matches. Germline V gives CDR1 SQVTM, CDR2 ANQGSEA. This CDR3 is 13 amino acids long.